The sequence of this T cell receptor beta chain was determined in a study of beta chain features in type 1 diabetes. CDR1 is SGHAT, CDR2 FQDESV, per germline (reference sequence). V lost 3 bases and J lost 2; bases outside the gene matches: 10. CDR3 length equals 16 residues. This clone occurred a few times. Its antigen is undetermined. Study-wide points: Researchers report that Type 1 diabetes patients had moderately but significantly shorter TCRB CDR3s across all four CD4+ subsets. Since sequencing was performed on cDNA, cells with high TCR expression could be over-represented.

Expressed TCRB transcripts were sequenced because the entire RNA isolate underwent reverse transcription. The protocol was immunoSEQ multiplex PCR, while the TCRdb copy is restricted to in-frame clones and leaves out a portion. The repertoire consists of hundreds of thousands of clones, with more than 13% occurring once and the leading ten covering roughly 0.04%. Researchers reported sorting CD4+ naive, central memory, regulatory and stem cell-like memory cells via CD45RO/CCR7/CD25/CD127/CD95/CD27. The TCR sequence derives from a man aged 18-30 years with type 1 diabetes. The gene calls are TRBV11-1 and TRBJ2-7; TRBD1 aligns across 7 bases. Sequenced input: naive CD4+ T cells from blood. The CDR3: CASSLKRGGSTYEQYF. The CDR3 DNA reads TGTGCCAGCAGCTTGAAGAGAGGGGGCAGCACCTACGAGCAGTACTTC.